The source of this TCR beta chain is a study of T cell changes during pregnancy in multiple sclerosis. This clone was picked up one time. Deletions cut 2 bases from V and 8 bases from J, with 12 bases between. Germline assignment: CDR1 SGHTA and CDR2 FQGNSA. CDR3 length: 13 residues. Sequenced by immunoSEQ multiplex PCR; TCRdb stores in-frame clones only, minus some. Of approximately 120,000 clones listed, approximately 96% are singletons. The TCR was taken from a female donor with multiple sclerosis, enrolled in a pregnancy study. The sequencing here drew on peripheral blood, taken after pregnancy. This chain joins TRBV7-2 and TRBJ1-2, with D possibly being TRBD1 (6 bases). CDR3 nucleotide sequence: TGTGCCAGCAGCTTACCACAGGGCTACGGCTACACCTTC. It translates to CASSLPQGYGYTF.